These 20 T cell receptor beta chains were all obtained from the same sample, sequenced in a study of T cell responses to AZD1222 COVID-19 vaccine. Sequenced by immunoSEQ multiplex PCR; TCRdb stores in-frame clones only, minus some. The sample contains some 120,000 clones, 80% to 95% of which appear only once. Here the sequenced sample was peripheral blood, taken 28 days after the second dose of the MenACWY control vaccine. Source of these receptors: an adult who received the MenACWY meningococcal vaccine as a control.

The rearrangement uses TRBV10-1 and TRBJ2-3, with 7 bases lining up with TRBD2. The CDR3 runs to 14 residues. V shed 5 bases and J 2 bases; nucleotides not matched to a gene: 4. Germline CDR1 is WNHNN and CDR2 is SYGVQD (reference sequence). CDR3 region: CASSRGLDTDTQYF. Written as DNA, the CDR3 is TGCGCCAGCAGTAGAGGACTAGACACAGATACGCAGTATTTT.

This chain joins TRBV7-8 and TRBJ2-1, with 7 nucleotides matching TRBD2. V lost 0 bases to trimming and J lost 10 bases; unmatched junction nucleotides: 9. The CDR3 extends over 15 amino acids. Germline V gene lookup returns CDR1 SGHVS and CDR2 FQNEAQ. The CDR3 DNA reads TGTGCCAGCAGCTTAGCTGGTCAGGCCGGGGGGGAGCAGTTCTTC. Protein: CASSLAGQAGGEQFF.

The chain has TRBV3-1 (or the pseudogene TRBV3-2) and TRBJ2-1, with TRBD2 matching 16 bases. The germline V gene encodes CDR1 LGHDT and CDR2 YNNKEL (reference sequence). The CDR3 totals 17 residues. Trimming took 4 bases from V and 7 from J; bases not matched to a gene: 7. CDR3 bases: TGTGCCAGCAGCCTGGGACTAGCGGGGGGGCCGGGGAATGAGCAGTTCTTC. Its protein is CASSLGLAGGPGNEQFF.

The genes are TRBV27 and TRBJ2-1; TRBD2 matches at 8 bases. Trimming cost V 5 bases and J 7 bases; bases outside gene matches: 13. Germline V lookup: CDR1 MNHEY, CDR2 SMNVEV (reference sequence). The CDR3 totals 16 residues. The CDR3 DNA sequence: TGTGCCAGCAGTCCCCTATCCGGGGGGGCCTTGAATGAGCAGTTCTTC. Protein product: CASSPLSGGALNEQFF.

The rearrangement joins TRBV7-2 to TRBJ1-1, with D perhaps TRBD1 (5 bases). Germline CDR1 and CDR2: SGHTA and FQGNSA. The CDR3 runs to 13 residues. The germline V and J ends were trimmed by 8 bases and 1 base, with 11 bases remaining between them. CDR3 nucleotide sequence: TGTGCCAGCCGTTTTACAGGGAACACTGAAGCTTTCTTT. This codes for CASRFTGNTEAFF.

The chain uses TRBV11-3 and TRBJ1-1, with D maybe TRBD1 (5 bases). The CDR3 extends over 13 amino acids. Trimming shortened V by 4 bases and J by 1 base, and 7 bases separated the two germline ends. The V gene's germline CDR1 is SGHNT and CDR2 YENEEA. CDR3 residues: CASSYQGNTEAFF. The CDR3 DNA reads TGTGCCAGCAGCTATCAGGGGAACACTGAAGCTTTCTTT. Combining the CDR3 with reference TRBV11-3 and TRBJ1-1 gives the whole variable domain EAGVVQSPRYKIIEKKQPVAFWCNPISGHNTLYWYLQNLGQGPELLIRYENEEAVDDSQLPKDRFSAERLKGVDSTLKIQPAELGDSAVYLCASSYQGNTEAFFGQGTRLTVV.

The chain's CDR3 is CASSETGTPTNEKLFF. The CDR3, as DNA: TGTGCCAGCAGCGAAACCGGGACGCCAACTAATGAAAAACTGTTTTTT. The chain is built from TRBV7-9 and TRBJ1-4; D might be TRBD1 (5 bases). Germline V gene lookup returns CDR1 SEHNR and CDR2 FQNEAQ (reference sequence). The CDR3 has 16 amino acids. With 5 bases removed from V and 0 bases from J, the gap between germline ends came to 13 bases.

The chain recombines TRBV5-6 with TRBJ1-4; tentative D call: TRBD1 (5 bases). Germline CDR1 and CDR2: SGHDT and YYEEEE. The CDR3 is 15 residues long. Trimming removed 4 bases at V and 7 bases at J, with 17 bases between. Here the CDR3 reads CASSHRRGLGEKLFF. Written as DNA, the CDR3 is TGTGCCAGCAGCCACCGGAGGGGATTAGGTGAAAAACTGTTTTTT.

The DNA for the CDR3 is TGTGCCATCAGTGAACGACAGGGCCCCTACGAGCAGTACGTC. Translation gives CAISERQGPYEQYV. The V call is TRBV10-3, the J call TRBJ2-7, with TRBD1 matching over 7 bases. Per germline, CDR1 ENHRY and CDR2 SYGVKD. V was pared by 3 bases and J by 2 bases, with 4 bases of the junction left unmatched. The CDR3 totals 14 residues.

The CDR3 DNA reads as TGTGCCAGCAGCCCCCGACAGGGGCTTGCTAGAGAGCAGTACGTC. It specifies CASSPRQGLAREQYV. The rearrangement uses TRBV28 and TRBJ2-7; TRBD1 matches at 8 bases. The germline CDR1 and CDR2 sequences are MDHEN and SYDVKM. This CDR3 has 15 amino acids. V shed 6 bases and J 7 bases; nucleotides not matched to a gene: 14.

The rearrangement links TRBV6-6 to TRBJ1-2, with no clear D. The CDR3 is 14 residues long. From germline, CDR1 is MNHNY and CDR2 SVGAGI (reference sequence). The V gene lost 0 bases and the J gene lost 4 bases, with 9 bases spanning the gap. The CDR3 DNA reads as TGTGCCAGCAGTTACTCCAAGGCTTTCTATGGCTACACCTTC. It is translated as CASSYSKAFYGYTF.

The DNA of the CDR3 is TGTGCCACCAGTGATCCCTCAGGGGAGGGCACAGATACGCAGTATTTT. It translates to CATSDPSGEGTDTQYF. The J gene is TRBJ2-3, the V gene TRBV24-1; either TRBD1 or TRBD2 may supply D (6 bases each). The CDR3 is 16 amino acids. V lost 3 bases and J lost 1, with 13 bases in between. The germline V gene has CDR1 KGHDR and CDR2 SFDVKD.

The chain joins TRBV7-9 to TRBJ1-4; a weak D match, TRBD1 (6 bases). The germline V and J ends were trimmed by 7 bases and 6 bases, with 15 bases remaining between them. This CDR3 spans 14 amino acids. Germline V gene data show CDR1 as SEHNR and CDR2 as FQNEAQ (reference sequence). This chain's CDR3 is CASTKQGGDEKLFF. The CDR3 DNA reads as TGTGCCAGCACCAAACAGGGAGGAGATGAAAAACTGTTTTTT.

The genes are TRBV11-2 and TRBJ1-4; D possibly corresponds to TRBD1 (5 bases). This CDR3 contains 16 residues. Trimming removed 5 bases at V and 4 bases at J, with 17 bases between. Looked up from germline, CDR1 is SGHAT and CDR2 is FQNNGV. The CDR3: CASSPIRGRRNEKLFF. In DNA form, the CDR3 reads TGTGCCAGCAGCCCTATCCGGGGACGACGTAATGAAAAACTGTTTTTT.

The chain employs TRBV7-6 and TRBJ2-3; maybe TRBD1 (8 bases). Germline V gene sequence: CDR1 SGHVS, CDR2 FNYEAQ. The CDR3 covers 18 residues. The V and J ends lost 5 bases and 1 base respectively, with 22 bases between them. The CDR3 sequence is CASSLVATGGGGTDTQYF. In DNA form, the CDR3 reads TGTGCCAGCAGCCTAGTCGCCACAGGGGGGGGTGGCACAGATACGCAGTATTTT.

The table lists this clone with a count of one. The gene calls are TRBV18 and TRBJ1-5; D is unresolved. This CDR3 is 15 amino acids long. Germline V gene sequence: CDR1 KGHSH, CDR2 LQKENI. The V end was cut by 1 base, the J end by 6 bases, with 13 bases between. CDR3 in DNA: TGTGCCAGCTCACCACAATTCCCCGAGGGTCAGCCCCAGCATTTT. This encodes CASSPQFPEGQPQHF.

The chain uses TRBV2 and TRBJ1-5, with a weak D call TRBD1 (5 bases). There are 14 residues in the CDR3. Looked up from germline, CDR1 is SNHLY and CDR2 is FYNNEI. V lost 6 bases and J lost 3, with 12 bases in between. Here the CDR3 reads CASSRTNYNQPQHF. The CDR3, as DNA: TGTGCCAGCAGCCGGACAAACTACAATCAGCCCCAGCATTTT.

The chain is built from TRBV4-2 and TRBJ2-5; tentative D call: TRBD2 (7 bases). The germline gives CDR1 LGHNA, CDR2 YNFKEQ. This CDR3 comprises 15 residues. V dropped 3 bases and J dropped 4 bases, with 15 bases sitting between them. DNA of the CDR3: TGTGCCAGCAGCCAGGGGGGGGCGGACCCAGAGACCCAGTACTTC. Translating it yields CASSQGGADPETQYF.

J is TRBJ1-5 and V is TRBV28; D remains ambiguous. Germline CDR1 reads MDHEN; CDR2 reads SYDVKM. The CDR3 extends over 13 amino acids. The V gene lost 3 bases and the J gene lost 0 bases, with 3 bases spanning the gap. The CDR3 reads CASSLNSNQPQHF. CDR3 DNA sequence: TGTGCCAGCAGTTTGAATAGCAATCAGCCCCAGCATTTT.

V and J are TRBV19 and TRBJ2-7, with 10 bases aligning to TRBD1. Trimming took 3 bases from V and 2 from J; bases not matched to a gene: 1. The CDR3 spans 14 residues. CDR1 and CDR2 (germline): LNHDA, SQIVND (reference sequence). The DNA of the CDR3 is TGTGCCAGTAGTATCGGACAGGGGGCCTACGAGCAGTACTTC. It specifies CASSIGQGAYEQYF.